This T cell receptor beta chain was recovered during a study of response to subunit inactivated influenza vaccine. Notes on the study in general: Seasonal influenza vaccination, on each occasion, was suggested by the authors to recruit few new T cells.

There are a few counts of this clonotype. Its target is unknown. In TCRdb, the RT-PCR reads were re-called with MiXCR into one record per CDR3 protein. The data contain around 790,000 distinct CDR3 sequences, 21% of them seen just once; the ten biggest clones take up roughly 10%. Trimming cost V 5 bases and J 4 bases; bases outside gene matches: 11. Germline-derived CDR1 and CDR2 are MNHEY and SMNVEV (reference sequence). The CDR3 runs 16 residues. V gene TRBV27 combines with J gene TRBJ2-7, with 10 bases identical to TRBD2. The input for sequencing was PBMCs from blood, taken 5 days after vaccination. This TCR was sampled from a man aged 50 to 60 who received an inactivated influenza vaccine. The CDR3 DNA sequence: TGTGCCAGCAGTAGCCCCCTTAGCGGGAGGAATTACGAGCAGTACTTC. This translates into CASSSPLSGRNYEQYF.